Below are 10 T cell receptor beta chains sequenced from a single sample in a study of blood T cell repertoires in COVID-19. Profiling relied on immunoSEQ multiplex PCR, and the TCRdb table lists in-frame clones only, not all of them. The sample has 300,000 or so clones; 80% to 90% are singletons. Specimen: peripheral blood. These receptor sequences come from a man aged 18-30 years who had recovered from COVID-19.

The chain joins TRBV27 to TRBJ2-2; D gene uncertain. Germline V CDR1 and CDR2: MNHEY, SMNVEV (reference sequence). The CDR3 runs to 13 residues. The V gene lost 0 bases and the J gene lost 8 bases, with 7 bases spanning the gap. The chain's CDR3 is CASSLSPRGELFF. The CDR3 DNA reads TGTGCCAGCAGTTTATCCCCACGGGGGGAGCTGTTTTTT.

J is TRBJ1-2 and V is TRBV3-1 (or the pseudogene TRBV3-2); no reliable D call. V was trimmed by 1 base and J by 4 bases, leaving 7 bases between them. The CDR3 is 13 amino acids. Germline V gene lookup returns CDR1 LGHDT and CDR2 YNNKEL (reference sequence). CDR3 residues: CASSQGYLYGYTF. The DNA of the CDR3 is TGTGCCAGCAGCCAAGGCTACCTCTATGGCTACACCTTC.

As DNA, the CDR3 is TGTGCCAGCAGCTTAGATCCTTCTGGAAACACCATATATTTT. Amino acid sequence: CASSLDPSGNTIYF. The chain employs TRBV11-2 and TRBJ1-3; D is undetermined. The CDR3 is 14 residues long. The germline CDR1 and CDR2 sequences are SGHAT and FQNNGV. V was cut by 0 bases and J by 1 base, with 4 bases left in between.

This clone was picked up many times. The chain uses TRBV4-1 and TRBJ1-6; D gene uncertain. Between the trimmed V and J ends, which lost 4 bases and 6 bases, there was a span of 10 bases. CDR1 is MGHRA and CDR2 is YSYEKL in the germline V gene. The CDR3 runs 14 residues. The CDR3 is CASSLLEGNSPLHF. In nucleotides, the CDR3 is TGCGCCAGCAGCCTCCTAGAAGGTAATTCACCCCTCCACTTT.

The chain combines TRBV27 with TRBJ2-7; 7 bases map to TRBD1. The CDR3 extends over 15 amino acids. The J segment lost 2 bases and the V segment lost 6 bases, leaving 10 bases of the junction unmatched. Germline V gene data show CDR1 as MNHEY and CDR2 as SMNVEV (reference sequence). CDR3 amino acids: CASRWKGQDAYEQYF. The CDR3 DNA reads as TGTGCCAGCAGGTGGAAAGGACAGGATGCCTACGAGCAGTACTTC.

This clone appeared once. The rearrangement uses TRBV5-1 and TRBJ1-5; TRBD1 agrees at 8 bases. The V segment lost 0 bases and the J segment 4 bases; nucleotides outside the gene matches: 3. There are 15 residues in the CDR3. Germline CDR1 SGHRS, CDR2 YFSETQ. The CDR3 protein is CASSLADRGNQPQHF. DNA for the CDR3: TGCGCCAGCAGCTTGGCTGACAGGGGTAATCAGCCCCAGCATTTT. Supplemented by reference TRBV5-1 and TRBJ1-5, the full variable domain reads KAGVTQTPRYLIKTRGQQVTLSCSPISGHRSVSWYQQTPGQGLQFLFEYFSETQRNKGNFPGRFSGRQFSNSRSEMNVSTLELGDSALYLCASSLADRGNQPQHFGDGTRLSIL.

The rearrangement joins TRBV25-1 to TRBJ2-7; possibly TRBD1 for D (6 bases). Germline-derived CDR1 and CDR2 are MGHDK and SYGVNS. V was cut by 2 bases and J by 0 bases, with 11 bases left in between. The CDR3 runs 15 residues. DNA of the CDR3: TGTGCCAGCAGTGAACCCGGGACAAACTCCTACGAGCAGTACTTC. This encodes CASSEPGTNSYEQYF.

V usage is TRBV6-4 and J usage is TRBJ2-1, with D possibly being TRBD1 (6 bases). This CDR3 has 15 amino acids. Germline CDR1 MRHNA, CDR2 SNTAGT. Deletions cut 2 bases from V and 4 bases from J, with 12 bases between. CDR3 bases: TGTGCCAGCAGTGACCGGCAGGGGTTGTACAATGAGCAGTTCTTC. Translated: CASSDRQGLYNEQFF.

This clone was observed a handful of times. The genes are TRBV28 and TRBJ1-3, with 8 bases fitting TRBD1. V dropped 3 bases and J dropped 2; count of bases not matched to a gene: 3. Germline CDR1 is MDHEN and CDR2 is SYDVKM. The CDR3 is made up of 15 amino acids. This chain's CDR3 is CASSFAGGPGNTIYF. Here the CDR3 DNA reads TGTGCCAGCAGTTTCGCAGGGGGCCCTGGAAACACCATATATTTT.

J is TRBJ2-1 and V is TRBV11-2, with D perhaps TRBD2 (5 bases). The V end was cut by 3 bases, the J end by 4 bases, with 10 bases between. This CDR3 has 14 amino acids. Germline CDR1 SGHAT, CDR2 FQNNGV. CDR3 sequence reads: CASSLIGLYNEQFF. CDR3 DNA sequence: TGTGCCAGCAGCTTGATAGGACTTTACAATGAGCAGTTCTTC.